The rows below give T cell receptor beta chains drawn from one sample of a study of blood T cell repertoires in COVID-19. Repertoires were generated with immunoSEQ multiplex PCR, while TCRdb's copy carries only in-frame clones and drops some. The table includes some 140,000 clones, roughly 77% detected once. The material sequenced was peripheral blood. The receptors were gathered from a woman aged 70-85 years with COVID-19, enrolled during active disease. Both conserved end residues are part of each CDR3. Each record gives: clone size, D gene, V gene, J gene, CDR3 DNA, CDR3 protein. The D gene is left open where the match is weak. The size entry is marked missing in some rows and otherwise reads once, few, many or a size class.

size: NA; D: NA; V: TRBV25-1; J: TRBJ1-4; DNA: TGTGCCAGCAGTGCCGAAGCTGCAACTAATGAAAAACTGTTTTTT; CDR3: CASSAEAATNEKLFF
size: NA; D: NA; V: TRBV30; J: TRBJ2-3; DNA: TGTGCCTGGAGAACGGGTCGGGGGTTCACAGATACGCAGTATTTT; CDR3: CAWRTGRGFTDTQYF
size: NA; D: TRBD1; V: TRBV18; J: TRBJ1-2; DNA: TGTGCCAGCTCACCACAAGGGACAGGGGGCTCCTTCAACTATGGCTACACCTTC; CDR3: CASSPQGTGGSFNYGYTF
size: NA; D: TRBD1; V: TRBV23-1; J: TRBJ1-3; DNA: TGCGCCAGCAGTCCAAAAATTCGAGGACAGGTCAGCTCTGGAAACACCATATATTTT; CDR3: CASSPKIRGQVSSGNTIYF
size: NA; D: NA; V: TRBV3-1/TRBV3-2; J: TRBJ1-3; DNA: TGTGCCAGCAGTTATTTCTCTTCAGGGGTTAGTGGAAACACCATATATTTT; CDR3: CASSYFSSGVSGNTIYF
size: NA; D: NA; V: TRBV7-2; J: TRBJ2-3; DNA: TGTGCCAGCAGCCGCCGGGACACAGATACGCAGTATTTT; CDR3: CASSRRDTDTQYF
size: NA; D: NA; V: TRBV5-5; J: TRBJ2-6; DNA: TGTGCCACCACGCCCGGGGGGCTCTCTGGGGCCAACGTCCTGACTTTC; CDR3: CATTPGGLSGANVLTF
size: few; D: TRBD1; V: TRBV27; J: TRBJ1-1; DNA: TGTGCCAGCAGCCGGACAGGCCCCAACACTGAAGCTTTCTTT; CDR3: CASSRTGPNTEAFF
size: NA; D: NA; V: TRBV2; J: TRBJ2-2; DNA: TGTGCCAGCAGTGAAGTCCGAGCGAACACCGGGGAGCTGTTTTTT; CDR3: CASSEVRANTGELFF
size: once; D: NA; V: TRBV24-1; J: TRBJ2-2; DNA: TGTGCCACCAGTGATTTTGGTCCCGCTCGGGACACCGGGGAGCTGTTTTTT; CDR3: CATSDFGPARDTGELFF
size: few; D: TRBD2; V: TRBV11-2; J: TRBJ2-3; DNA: TGTGCCAGCAGCTTAGAGGGGAGCGGGGGGGCCCTTAAGTATTTT; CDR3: CASSLEGSGGALKYF
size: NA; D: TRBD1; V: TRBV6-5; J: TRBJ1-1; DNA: TGTGCCAGCAGTTACTGGACAGGATCAGACACTGAAGCTTTCTTT; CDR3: CASSYWTGSDTEAFF
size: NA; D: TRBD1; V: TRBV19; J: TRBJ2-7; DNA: TGTGCCAGTAGTCCTCTCCCGGGACAGGGTGGGGAGCAGTACTTC; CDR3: CASSPLPGQGGEQYF
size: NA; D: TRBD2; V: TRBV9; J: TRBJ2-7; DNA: TGTGCCAGCAGCCCCCCCGCCGCTAGCGGCACCTACGAGCAGTACTTC; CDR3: CASSPPAASGTYEQYF
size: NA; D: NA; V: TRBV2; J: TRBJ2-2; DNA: TGTGCCAGCTCCAGGGTGGACACCGGGGAGCTGTTTTTT; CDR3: CASSRVDTGELFF
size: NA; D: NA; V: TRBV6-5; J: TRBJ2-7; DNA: TGTGCCAGCAGCTCCGACAGCCCCCTACGCGAGCAGTACTTC; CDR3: CASSSDSPLREQYF
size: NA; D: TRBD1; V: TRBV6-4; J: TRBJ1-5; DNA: TGTGCCAGCAGTGTCAACCCTGGACAGGGCCGCCCCTATAGCAATCAGCCCCAGCATTTT; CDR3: CASSVNPGQGRPYSNQPQHF
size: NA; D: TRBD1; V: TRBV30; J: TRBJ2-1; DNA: TGTGCCTGGGGCCGGCGGGACAGGGAAGTCGATGAGCAGTTCTTC; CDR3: CAWGRRDREVDEQFF
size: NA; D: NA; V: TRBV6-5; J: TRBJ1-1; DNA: TGTGCCAGCAGAAAAACAATGCTGAACACTGAAGCTTTCTTT; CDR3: CASRKTMLNTEAFF
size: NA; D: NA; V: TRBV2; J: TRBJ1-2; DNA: TGTGCCAGCAGAAACAGGGAGGGCTACACCTTC; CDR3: CASRNREGYTF
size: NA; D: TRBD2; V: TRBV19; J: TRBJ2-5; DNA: TGTGCCAGTAGTATTCCCATAGCGGGGGGGCAGGAGACCCAGTACTTC; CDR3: CASSIPIAGGQETQYF
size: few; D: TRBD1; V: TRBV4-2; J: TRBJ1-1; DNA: TGTGCCAGCAGCCAAGTTAGAGGGGGCCCTTGGTGGAACACTGAAGCTTTCTTT; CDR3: CASSQVRGGPWWNTEAFF
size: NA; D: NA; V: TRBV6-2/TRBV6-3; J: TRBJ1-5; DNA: TGTGCCAGCAGTAGACTACAGGGTTGGCGTAGCAATCAGCCCCAGCATTTT; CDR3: CASSRLQGWRSNQPQHF
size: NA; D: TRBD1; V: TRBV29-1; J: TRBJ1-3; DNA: TGCAGCGGTGGGACAGGGGCAGGAAACACCATATATTTT; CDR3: CSGGTGAGNTIYF
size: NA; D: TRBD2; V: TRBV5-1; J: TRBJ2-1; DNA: TGCGCCAGCAGAGCTGCGGGGGGGAGTTATGAGCAGTTCTTC; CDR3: CASRAAGGSYEQFF
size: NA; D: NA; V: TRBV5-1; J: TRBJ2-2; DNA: TGCGCCAGCAGCCTATTAACAGGGCCTCAGAACACCGGGGAGCTGTTTTTT; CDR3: CASSLLTGPQNTGELFF
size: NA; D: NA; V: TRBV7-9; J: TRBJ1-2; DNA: TGTGCCAGCAGCTTGGGTGGAGCAGCTGCCTATGGCTACACCTTC; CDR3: CASSLGGAAAYGYTF
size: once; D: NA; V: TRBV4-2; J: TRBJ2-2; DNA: TGTGCCAGCAGCCAGGCGACACAAAACACCGGGGAGCTGTTTTTT; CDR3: CASSQATQNTGELFF
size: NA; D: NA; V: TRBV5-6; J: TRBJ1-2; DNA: TGTGCCAGCAGCTTGGAGCGAGGCTACACCTTC; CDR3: CASSLERGYTF
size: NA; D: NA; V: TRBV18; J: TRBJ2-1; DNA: TGTGCCAGCTCACCACCGTCTCGGTCCGGGTCCTACAATGAGCAGTTCTTC; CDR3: CASSPPSRSGSYNEQFF
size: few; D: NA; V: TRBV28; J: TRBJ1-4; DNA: TGTGCCAGCCGACTCCCCTTAACTAATGAAAAACTGTTTTTT; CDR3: CASRLPLTNEKLFF
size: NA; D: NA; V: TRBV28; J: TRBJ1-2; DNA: TGTGCCAGCAGTTTATCGGCCAGGGCGGACTATGGCTACACCTTC; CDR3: CASSLSARADYGYTF
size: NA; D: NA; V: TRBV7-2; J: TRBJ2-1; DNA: TGTGCCAGCAGCTTGACAGGCGTTGTGCAGTTCTTC; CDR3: CASSLTGVVQFF
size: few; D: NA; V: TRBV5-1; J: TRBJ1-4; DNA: TGCGCCAGCAGGAGAGGGGGGGTGGATGAAAAACTGTTTTTT; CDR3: CASRRGGVDEKLFF
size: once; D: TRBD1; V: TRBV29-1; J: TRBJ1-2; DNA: TGCAGCGTTTTTCAGGGGGCGCGGCTCTATGGCTACACCTTC; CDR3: CSVFQGARLYGYTF
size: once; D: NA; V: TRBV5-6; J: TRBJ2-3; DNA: TGTGCCAGCAGCTTGAGAAGCCCTGGCACAGATACGCAGTATTTT; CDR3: CASSLRSPGTDTQYF
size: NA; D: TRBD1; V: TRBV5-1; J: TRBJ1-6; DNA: TGCGCCAGCAGCTTGGAGGGACAGGGGGGTTCACCCCTCCACTTT; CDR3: CASSLEGQGGSPLHF
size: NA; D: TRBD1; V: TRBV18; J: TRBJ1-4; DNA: TGTGCCAGCTCACCGACCGGGACAGGGGAAGGCGAAAAACTGTTTTTT; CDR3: CASSPTGTGEGEKLFF
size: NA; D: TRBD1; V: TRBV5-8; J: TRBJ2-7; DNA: TGTGCCAGCAGCCCCGGGACAGGGCTAGGATCCGAGCAGTACTTC; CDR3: CASSPGTGLGSEQYF
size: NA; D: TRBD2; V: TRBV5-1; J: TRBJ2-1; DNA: TGCGCCAGCAGCGTACCGGGACTAGCAGGCTACAATGAGCAGTTCTTC; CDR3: CASSVPGLAGYNEQFF
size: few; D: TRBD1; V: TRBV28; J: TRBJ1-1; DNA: TGTGCCAGCAGGCTACAGGGGGCAAAGAACACTGAAGCTTTCTTT; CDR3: CASRLQGAKNTEAFF